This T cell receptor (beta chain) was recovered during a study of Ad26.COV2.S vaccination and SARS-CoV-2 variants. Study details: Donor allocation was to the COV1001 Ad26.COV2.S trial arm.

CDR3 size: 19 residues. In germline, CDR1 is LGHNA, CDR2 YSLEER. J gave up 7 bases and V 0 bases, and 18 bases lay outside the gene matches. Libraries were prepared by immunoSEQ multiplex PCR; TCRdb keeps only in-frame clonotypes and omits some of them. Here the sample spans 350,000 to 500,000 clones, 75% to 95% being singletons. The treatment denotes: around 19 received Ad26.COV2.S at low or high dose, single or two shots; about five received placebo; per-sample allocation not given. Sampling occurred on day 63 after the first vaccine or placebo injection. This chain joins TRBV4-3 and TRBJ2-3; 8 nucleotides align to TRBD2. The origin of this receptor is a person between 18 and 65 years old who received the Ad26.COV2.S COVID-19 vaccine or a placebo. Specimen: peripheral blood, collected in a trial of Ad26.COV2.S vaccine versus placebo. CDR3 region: CASSQEELPGLAGPNTQYF. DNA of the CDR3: TGCGCCAGCAGCCAAGAGGAACTTCCAGGGCTAGCGGGCCCTAATACGCAGTATTTT.